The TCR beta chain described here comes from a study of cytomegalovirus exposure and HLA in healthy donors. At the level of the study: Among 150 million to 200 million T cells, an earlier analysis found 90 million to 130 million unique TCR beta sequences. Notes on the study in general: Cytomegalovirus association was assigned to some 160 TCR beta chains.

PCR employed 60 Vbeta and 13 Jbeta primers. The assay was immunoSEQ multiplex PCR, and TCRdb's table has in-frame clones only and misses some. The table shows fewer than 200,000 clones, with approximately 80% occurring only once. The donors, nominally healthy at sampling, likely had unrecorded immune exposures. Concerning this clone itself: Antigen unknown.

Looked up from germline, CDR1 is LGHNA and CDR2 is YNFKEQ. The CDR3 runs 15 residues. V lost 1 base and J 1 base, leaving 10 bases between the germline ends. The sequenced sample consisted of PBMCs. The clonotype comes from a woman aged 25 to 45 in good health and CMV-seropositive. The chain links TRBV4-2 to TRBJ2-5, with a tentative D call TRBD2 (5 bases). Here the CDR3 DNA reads TGTGCCAGCAGCCAAGGGGTGGAGGTCCAAGAGACCCAGTACTTC. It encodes CASSQGVEVQETQYF.